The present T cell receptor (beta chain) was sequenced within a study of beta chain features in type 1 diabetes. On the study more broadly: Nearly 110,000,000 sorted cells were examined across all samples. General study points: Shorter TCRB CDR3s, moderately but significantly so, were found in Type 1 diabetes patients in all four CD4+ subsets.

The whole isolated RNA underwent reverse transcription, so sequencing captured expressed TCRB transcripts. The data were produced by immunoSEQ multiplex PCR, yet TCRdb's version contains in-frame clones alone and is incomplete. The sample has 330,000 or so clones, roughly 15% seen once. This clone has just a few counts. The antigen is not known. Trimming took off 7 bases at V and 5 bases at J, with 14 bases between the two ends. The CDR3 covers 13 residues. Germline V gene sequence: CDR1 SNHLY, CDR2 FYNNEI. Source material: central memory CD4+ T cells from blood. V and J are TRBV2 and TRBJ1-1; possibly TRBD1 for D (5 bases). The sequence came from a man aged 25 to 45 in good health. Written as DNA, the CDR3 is TGTGCCAGCATTCGGGACCAGGGAACTGAAGCTTTCTTT. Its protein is CASIRDQGTEAFF. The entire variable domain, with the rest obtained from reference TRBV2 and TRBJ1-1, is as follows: EPEVTQTPSHQVTQMGQEVILRCVPISNHLYFYWYRQILGQKVEFLVSFYNNEISEKSEIFDDQFSVERPDGSNFTLKIRSTKLEDSAMYFCASIRDQGTEAFFGQGTRLTVV.